These 10 T cell receptor beta chains were all obtained from the same sample, sequenced in a study of blood T cell repertoires in COVID-19. Sequencing was performed with immunoSEQ multiplex PCR; in TCRdb, only in-frame clones are kept and a portion is missing. The table lists roughly 130,000 clones, roughly 83% of them singletons, with under 15% in the top ten. Sequencing was done on a sample of peripheral blood. These receptors all stem from a woman under 40 who had recovered from COVID-19.

The V gene is TRBV7-9, the J gene TRBJ2-5; D perhaps matches TRBD2 (6 bases). V was shortened by 5 bases and J by 3 bases, with 10 bases between the two germline ends. The CDR3 loop spans 13 amino acids. Germline CDR1 SEHNR, CDR2 FQNEAQ (reference sequence). CDR3 in DNA: TGTGCCAGCAGCACCGGGGGAGAAGAGACCCAGTACTTC. It translates to CASSTGGEETQYF.

As DNA, the CDR3 is TGTGCCAGCAGTACCGATGGACTATTGAACACTGAAGCTTTCTTT. Its translation is CASSTDGLLNTEAFF. This sequence joins TRBV6-5 and TRBJ1-1; D call uncertain. From germline, CDR1 is MNHEY and CDR2 SVGAGI. Trimming shortened V by 5 bases and J by 0 bases, and 13 bases separated the two germline ends. This CDR3 comprises 15 residues.

This chain connects TRBV11-2 to TRBJ1-2; unclear D gene. The CDR3 consists of 16 residues. Trimming cost V 5 bases and J 0 bases, with 16 bases left between them. CDR1 is SGHAT, CDR2 FQNNGV, per germline. The chain's CDR3 is CASSTPRTVANYGYTF. The CDR3 DNA is TGTGCCAGCAGCACGCCCCGAACAGTAGCTAACTATGGCTACACCTTC.

This clone was detected only once. This sequence joins TRBV5-8 and TRBJ1-5; D is ambiguous. V dropped 3 bases and J dropped 2 bases, with 15 bases sitting between them. Germline CDR1 SGHTS, CDR2 YDEGEE. The CDR3 length is 16 residues. The CDR3 loop is CASSSAWGVGNQPQHF. The CDR3 nucleotides are TGTGCCAGCAGCTCGGCGTGGGGAGTTGGCAATCAGCCCCAGCATTTT. Drawing the rest from reference TRBV5-8 and TRBJ1-5, the complete variable domain is EAGVTQSPTHLIKTRGQQATLRCSPISGHTSVYWYQQALGLGLQFLLWYDEGEERNRGNFPPRFSGRQFPNYSSELNVNALELEDSALYLCASSSAWGVGNQPQHFGDGTRLSIL.

The gene calls are TRBV30 and TRBJ1-5; D is uncertain. The germline gives CDR1 GTSNPN, CDR2 SVGIG (reference sequence). This CDR3 has 15 residues. The V end lost 1 base, the J end lost 3 bases, and 13 bases lay between the germline ends. CDR3 coding DNA: TGTGCCTGGAGTGGCGCGGGCAGCCACAATCAGCCCCAGCATTTT. This encodes CAWSGAGSHNQPQHF.

This clone appeared once. CDR3 DNA sequence: TGCAGCGTTGAAGGAGTAGAGTCGCGGGAGGTTAATGAGCAGTTCTTC. Its protein product is CSVEGVESREVNEQFF. The rearrangement joins TRBV29-1 to TRBJ2-1; 8 bases map to TRBD2. The CDR3 sequence is 16 residues long. Germline V gene data show CDR1 as SQVTM and CDR2 as ANQGSEA. V was clipped by 1 base and J by 7 bases; unmatched bases: 12.

V is TRBV6-1 and J is TRBJ1-2; a weak D match, TRBD1 (6 bases). This CDR3 region has 14 residues. Germline V CDR1 and CDR2: MNHNS, SASEGT. Trimming removed 2 bases at V and 4 bases at J, with 11 bases between. The CDR3 coding sequence is TGTGCCAGCAGTGAAATCGACAGGCTCTATGGCTACACCTTC. Its translation is CASSEIDRLYGYTF.

The chain is built from TRBV5-1 and TRBJ2-7; 7 nucleotides agree with TRBD2. Germline loops: CDR1 SGHRS, CDR2 YFSETQ. CDR3 length: 15 residues. Trimming at V came to 4 bases and at J to 0 bases, leaving 7 bases not matched to a gene. The CDR3 sequence: CASSLGLAVSYEQYF. The CDR3 DNA reads as TGCGCCAGCAGCCTCGGTCTAGCGGTCTCCTACGAGCAGTACTTC.

This chain uses TRBV11-3 with TRBJ2-3; a possible D gene is TRBD2 (5 bases). The CDR3 is 14 amino acids. CDR1 SGHNT and CDR2 YENEEA come from the germline V gene. V dropped 4 bases and J dropped 4 bases, with 12 bases sitting between them. In DNA, the CDR3 is TGTGCCAGCAGCTCCCGCCTAGCCCCAGATACGCAGTATTTT. Its protein product is CASSSRLAPDTQYF. Supplemented by reference TRBV11-3 and TRBJ2-3, the full variable domain reads EAGVVQSPRYKIIEKKQPVAFWCNPISGHNTLYWYLQNLGQGPELLIRYENEEAVDDSQLPKDRFSAERLKGVDSTLKIQPAELGDSAVYLCASSSRLAPDTQYFGPGTRLTVL.

The chain carries TRBV5-5 and TRBJ1-4, with 11 bases aligning to TRBD1. CDR3 length: 15 amino acids. V lost 4 bases, J lost 7 bases, and 6 bases stayed unmatched. Germline V gene data show CDR1 as SGHKS and CDR2 as YYEKEE (reference sequence). The CDR3 DNA reads TGTGCCAGCAGCGAGGGGACAGGGGGAACTGAAAAACTGTTTTTT. Translating gives CASSEGTGGTEKLFF.